Listed below are T cell receptor beta chains from one sample, sequenced in a study of T cell changes during pregnancy in multiple sclerosis. The table came from immunoSEQ multiplex PCR; TCRdb's copy has only in-frame clones and leaves some out. In the table there are around 88,000 clones, about 90% of which are singletons. The sequenced sample was peripheral blood, obtained after pregnancy. The receptor source for this set is a female donor in good health, enrolled as a control in a pregnancy study. Both conserved end residues are part of each CDR3. A D gene is named only where the DNA matches it firmly. Some rows have no size entry. The others give once, few or many, or a class for an expanded clone.

V gene: TRBV6-5
clone size: .
J gene: TRBJ2-7
D gene: TRBD1
CDR3 protein: CASADGDSYEQYF
CDR3 DNA: TGTGCCAGCGCCGATGGGGACAGCTACGAGCAGTACTTC

V gene: TRBV11-2
clone size: .
J gene: TRBJ2-7
D gene: TRBD1
CDR3 protein: CASSSGQGYEQYF
CDR3 DNA: TGTGCCAGCAGCAGCGGACAGGGGTACGAGCAGTACTTC

V gene: TRBV1
clone size: .
J gene: TRBJ2-7
D gene: .
CDR3 protein: CTSSPTLAGPPYEQYF
CDR3 DNA: TGCACCAGCAGCCCTACCTTAGCGGGCCCCCCCTACGAGCAGTACTTC

V gene: TRBV2
clone size: once
J gene: TRBJ2-7
D gene: TRBD1
CDR3 protein: CASSADRTNYEQYF
CDR3 DNA: TGTGCCAGCAGTGCGGACAGGACAAACTACGAGCAGTACTTC

V gene: TRBV27
clone size: .
J gene: TRBJ2-5
D gene: TRBD1
CDR3 protein: CASSPRQGQETQYF
CDR3 DNA: TGTGCCAGCAGTCCCAGACAGGGGCAAGAGACCCAGTACTTC

V gene: TRBV7-9
clone size: few
J gene: TRBJ2-2
D gene: TRBD2
CDR3 protein: CASSPRDYPKNTGELFF
CDR3 DNA: TGTGCCAGCAGCCCTCGGGACTACCCCAAGAACACCGGGGAGCTGTTTTTT

V gene: TRBV6-5
clone size: .
J gene: TRBJ1-4
D gene: TRBD1
CDR3 protein: CATKSGQAGGKLFF
CDR3 DNA: TGTGCCACTAAATCCGGACAGGCGGGGGGAAAACTGTTTTTT

V gene: TRBV6-5
clone size: .
J gene: TRBJ2-3
D gene: .
CDR3 protein: CASRGGLYTQYF
CDR3 DNA: TGTGCCAGCAGAGGAGGGCTGTATACGCAGTATTTT

V gene: TRBV4-1
clone size: .
J gene: TRBJ1-2
D gene: .
CDR3 protein: CASSQGDKANYGYTF
CDR3 DNA: TGCGCCAGCAGCCAAGGGGACAAAGCTAACTATGGCTACACCTTC

V gene: TRBV7-6
clone size: .
J gene: TRBJ1-1
D gene: TRBD1
CDR3 protein: CASSSQLQGAAFF
CDR3 DNA: TGTGCCAGCAGCTCGCAGCTACAGGGGGCTGCTTTCTTT

V gene: TRBV28
clone size: once
J gene: TRBJ1-6
D gene: .
CDR3 protein: CASSPGDYNSPLHF
CDR3 DNA: TGTGCCAGCAGCCCAGGGGACTATAATTCACCCCTCCACTTT

V gene: TRBV5-1
clone size: .
J gene: TRBJ2-3
D gene: TRBD2
CDR3 protein: CASSLGPRVLAGPSTDTQYF
CDR3 DNA: TGCGCCAGCAGCTTGGGCCCACGGGTCCTAGCGGGACCTAGCACAGATACGCAGTATTTT

V gene: TRBV5-1
clone size: .
J gene: TRBJ2-4
D gene: .
CDR3 protein: CASSLGQVAKNIQYF
CDR3 DNA: TGCGCCAGCAGCTTGGGGCAGGTAGCCAAAAACATTCAGTACTTC

V gene: TRBV7-6
clone size: .
J gene: TRBJ1-1
D gene: .
CDR3 protein: CASRRRPGVNTEAFF
CDR3 DNA: TGTGCCAGCAGGCGTCGACCGGGAGTGAACACTGAAGCTTTCTTT

V gene: TRBV27
clone size: .
J gene: TRBJ2-1
D gene: TRBD2
CDR3 protein: CASSFGSGGYNEQFF
CDR3 DNA: TGTGCCAGCAGTTTCGGTAGCGGGGGGTACAATGAGCAGTTCTTC

V gene: TRBV15
clone size: .
J gene: TRBJ2-5
D gene: .
CDR3 protein: CATSRPQQETQYF
CDR3 DNA: TGTGCCACCAGCAGACCACAGCAAGAGACCCAGTACTTC

V gene: TRBV5-6
clone size: .
J gene: TRBJ1-1
D gene: TRBD1
CDR3 protein: CASSWGTGNTEAFF
CDR3 DNA: TGTGCCAGCAGCTGGGGGACAGGGAACACTGAAGCTTTCTTT

V gene: TRBV28
clone size: .
J gene: TRBJ2-1
D gene: .
CDR3 protein: CASSLRGFNEQFF
CDR3 DNA: TGTGCCAGCAGTCTCAGGGGCTTCAATGAGCAGTTCTTC

V gene: TRBV6-1
clone size: .
J gene: TRBJ1-5
D gene: .
CDR3 protein: CASSSNMGGNQPQHF
CDR3 DNA: TGTGCCAGCAGTTCTAACATGGGGGGAAATCAGCCCCAGCATTTT

V gene: TRBV6-5
clone size: .
J gene: TRBJ1-1
D gene: .
CDR3 protein: CASSSQVNTEAFF
CDR3 DNA: TGTGCCAGCAGTTCACAGGTGAACACTGAAGCTTTCTTT

V gene: TRBV29-1
clone size: .
J gene: TRBJ2-1
D gene: TRBD2
CDR3 protein: CSVVAGLPYNEQFF
CDR3 DNA: TGCAGCGTAGTAGCGGGCCTCCCTTACAATGAGCAGTTCTTC

V gene: TRBV4-1
clone size: .
J gene: TRBJ1-2
D gene: .
CDR3 protein: CASRRGVGYTF
CDR3 DNA: TGCGCCAGCCGCCGCGGGGTTGGCTACACCTTC

V gene: TRBV6-1
clone size: .
J gene: TRBJ2-1
D gene: TRBD2
CDR3 protein: CASSGTRTSEQFF
CDR3 DNA: TGTGCCAGCAGTGGGACTAGGACAAGTGAGCAGTTCTTC

V gene: TRBV13
clone size: .
J gene: TRBJ1-4
D gene: .
CDR3 protein: CASSLGRGGEKLFF
CDR3 DNA: TGTGCCAGCAGCTTAGGCAGAGGCGGTGAAAAACTGTTTTTT

V gene: TRBV10-3
clone size: once
J gene: TRBJ1-4
D gene: .
CDR3 protein: CAISTDRATNEKLFF
CDR3 DNA: TGTGCCATCAGTACCGACAGAGCAACTAATGAAAAACTGTTTTTT

V gene: TRBV6-4
clone size: .
J gene: TRBJ2-3
D gene: .
CDR3 protein: CASSDGSDTDTQYF
CDR3 DNA: TGTGCCAGCAGTGACGGGAGCGACACAGATACGCAGTATTTT

V gene: TRBV5-5
clone size: .
J gene: TRBJ2-2
D gene: TRBD2
CDR3 protein: CASRILAGGVDGELFF
CDR3 DNA: TGTGCCAGCAGGATACTAGCGGGAGGAGTGGACGGGGAGCTGTTTTTT

V gene: TRBV28
clone size: .
J gene: TRBJ2-2
D gene: TRBD1
CDR3 protein: CASSSGGVDTGELFF
CDR3 DNA: TGTGCCAGCAGTTCAGGGGGAGTGGACACCGGGGAGCTGTTTTTT

V gene: TRBV7-9
clone size: .
J gene: TRBJ2-1
D gene: TRBD2
CDR3 protein: CASSTAGLAGNEQFF
CDR3 DNA: TGTGCCAGCAGCACGGCGGGACTAGCGGGGAATGAGCAGTTCTTC

V gene: TRBV9
clone size: .
J gene: TRBJ2-2
D gene: TRBD2
CDR3 protein: CASSTRLAGNTGELFF
CDR3 DNA: TGTGCCAGCAGCACACGACTAGCGGGAAACACCGGGGAGCTGTTTTTT

V gene: TRBV11-3
clone size: .
J gene: TRBJ1-1
D gene: TRBD1
CDR3 protein: CASSLSRQGGGTEAFF
CDR3 DNA: TGTGCCAGCAGCTTAAGTCGACAGGGCGGAGGAACTGAAGCTTTCTTT

V gene: TRBV27
clone size: once
J gene: TRBJ2-5
D gene: .
CDR3 protein: CATSGRGQAETQYF
CDR3 DNA: TGTGCCACCAGCGGGAGAGGACAGGCAGAGACCCAGTACTTC

V gene: TRBV5-8
clone size: .
J gene: TRBJ1-1
D gene: .
CDR3 protein: CASSLGAITNTEAFF
CDR3 DNA: TGTGCCAGCAGCCTGGGGGCGATTACGAACACTGAAGCTTTCTTT

V gene: TRBV25-1
clone size: .
J gene: TRBJ2-1
D gene: TRBD1
CDR3 protein: CASTETGLGQFF
CDR3 DNA: TGTGCCAGCACAGAGACAGGGTTGGGGCAGTTCTTC

V gene: TRBV29-1
clone size: .
J gene: TRBJ2-1
D gene: .
CDR3 protein: CSVDVGARGNEQFF
CDR3 DNA: TGCAGCGTTGATGTGGGGGCGCGGGGGAATGAGCAGTTCTTC

V gene: TRBV4-1
clone size: .
J gene: TRBJ2-7
D gene: .
CDR3 protein: CASSQGNRVGYEQYF
CDR3 DNA: TGCGCCAGCAGCCAAGGGAACAGGGTGGGCTACGAGCAGTACTTC

V gene: TRBV19
clone size: .
J gene: TRBJ1-2
D gene: .
CDR3 protein: CASSMLEPNKVGYTF
CDR3 DNA: TGTGCCAGTAGTATGTTGGAGCCGAACAAGGTTGGCTACACCTTC

V gene: TRBV5-1
clone size: few
J gene: TRBJ2-2
D gene: .
CDR3 protein: CASSFSGVRNTGELFF
CDR3 DNA: TGCGCCAGCAGCTTTAGCGGAGTGCGGAACACCGGGGAGCTGTTTTTT

V gene: TRBV4-1
clone size: .
J gene: TRBJ2-7
D gene: TRBD2
CDR3 protein: CASSQELAGGVHEQYF
CDR3 DNA: TGCGCCAGCAGCCAAGAATTAGCGGGGGGCGTTCACGAGCAGTACTTC

V gene: TRBV4-1
clone size: once
J gene: TRBJ1-1
D gene: .
CDR3 protein: CASSQTYTNTEAFF
CDR3 DNA: TGCGCCAGCAGCCAAACATACACGAACACTGAAGCTTTCTTT

V gene: TRBV5-1
clone size: .
J gene: TRBJ1-5
D gene: .
CDR3 protein: CASSLEGGNQPQHF
CDR3 DNA: TGCGCCAGCAGCTTGGAGGGGGGCAATCAGCCCCAGCATTTT

V gene: TRBV29-1
clone size: few
J gene: TRBJ1-2
D gene: .
CDR3 protein: CSVVNDYGYTF
CDR3 DNA: TGCAGCGTTGTCAATGACTATGGCTACACCTTC

V gene: TRBV28
clone size: .
J gene: TRBJ2-1
D gene: TRBD1
CDR3 protein: CASRKTGYNEQFF
CDR3 DNA: TGTGCCAGCCGGAAGACAGGGTACAATGAGCAGTTCTTC

V gene: TRBV7-2
clone size: .
J gene: TRBJ2-7
D gene: .
CDR3 protein: CASRPTGLTYEQYF
CDR3 DNA: TGTGCCAGCAGGCCTACAGGTTTAACCTACGAGCAGTACTTC

V gene: TRBV9
clone size: .
J gene: TRBJ2-1
D gene: .
CDR3 protein: CASSPRQVWGPYNEQFF
CDR3 DNA: TGTGCCAGCAGCCCCCGACAGGTCTGGGGCCCCTACAATGAGCAGTTCTTC

V gene: TRBV4-1
clone size: .
J gene: TRBJ1-2
D gene: TRBD1
CDR3 protein: CASRGPDRANYGYTF
CDR3 DNA: TGCGCCAGCAGGGGACCGGACAGGGCCAACTATGGCTACACCTTC

V gene: TRBV11-2
clone size: .
J gene: TRBJ2-1
D gene: TRBD2
CDR3 protein: CASSLGEGPSYNEQFF
CDR3 DNA: TGTGCCAGCAGCTTAGGGGAGGGGCCCTCCTACAATGAGCAGTTCTTC

V gene: TRBV7-6
clone size: .
J gene: TRBJ2-3
D gene: .
CDR3 protein: CASRPGLTDTQYF
CDR3 DNA: TGTGCCAGCAGGCCAGGCCTAACAGATACGCAGTATTTT

V gene: TRBV5-4
clone size: .
J gene: TRBJ2-7
D gene: TRBD2
CDR3 protein: CATRLAGGSSYEQYF
CDR3 DNA: TGTGCCACCCGACTAGCGGGAGGGAGCTCCTACGAGCAGTACTTC

V gene: TRBV19
clone size: few
J gene: TRBJ1-1
D gene: TRBD1
CDR3 protein: CASRDRVMNTEAFF
CDR3 DNA: TGTGCCAGTCGGGACAGGGTGATGAACACTGAAGCTTTCTTT

V gene: TRBV19
clone size: .
J gene: TRBJ2-1
D gene: TRBD2
CDR3 protein: CASSPGLAGVDEQFF
CDR3 DNA: TGTGCCAGTAGTCCGGGACTAGCGGGAGTCGATGAGCAGTTCTTC

V gene: TRBV6-1
clone size: once
J gene: TRBJ2-7
D gene: TRBD1
CDR3 protein: CASSEDRAAYEQYF
CDR3 DNA: TGTGCCAGCAGTGAGGACAGGGCGGCCTACGAGCAGTACTTC

V gene: TRBV10-3
clone size: .
J gene: TRBJ1-4
D gene: TRBD1
CDR3 protein: CAISDRTGDKHEKLFF
CDR3 DNA: TGTGCCATCAGTGACCGGACAGGGGATAAACATGAAAAACTGTTTTTT